The rows below give T cell receptor beta chains drawn from one sample of a study of T cell responses to AZD1222 COVID-19 vaccine. TCRdb's copy holds only in-frame clones and misses some; the assay was immunoSEQ multiplex PCR. The table shows about 120,000 clones, with roughly 85% occurring only once. Sequences were derived from peripheral blood, sampled on day 0 of AZD1222 vaccination. These receptors were collected from an adult in good health. The CDR3 runs from the conserved cysteine through the conserved F or W. Each record gives: clone size, J gene, D gene, V gene, CDR3 DNA, CDR3 protein. The D gene is left open where the match is weak. The listing skips clone size in some rows; elsewhere it reads once, few, many or a size class.

abundance: few
j_gene: TRBJ1-6
d_gene: -
v_gene: TRBV2
CDR3nt: TGTGCCAGCAGTGAGCAGGGGTCTTCACCCCTCCACTTT
CDR3aa: CASSEQGSSPLHF

abundance: -
j_gene: TRBJ1-3
d_gene: -
v_gene: TRBV15
CDR3nt: TGTGCCACCAGCAGAGATCGGGTTACTGGAAACACCATATATTTT
CDR3aa: CATSRDRVTGNTIYF

abundance: -
j_gene: TRBJ1-5
d_gene: -
v_gene: TRBV4-2
CDR3nt: TGTGCCAGCAGCCAAGGGGAACAGCACAATCAGCCCCAGCATTTT
CDR3aa: CASSQGEQHNQPQHF

abundance: -
j_gene: TRBJ2-5
d_gene: -
v_gene: TRBV11-2
CDR3nt: TGTGCCAGCAGCTCAAGGTGGGGGATCCAAGAGACCCAGTACTTC
CDR3aa: CASSSRWGIQETQYF

abundance: -
j_gene: TRBJ1-2
d_gene: -
v_gene: TRBV5-4
CDR3nt: TGTGCCAGCAGCCATGACACCGGCTATGGCTACACCTTC
CDR3aa: CASSHDTGYGYTF

abundance: -
j_gene: TRBJ2-7
d_gene: -
v_gene: TRBV5-4
CDR3nt: TGTGCCAGCAGCTCGGGGGCCCCCTACGAGCAGTACTTC
CDR3aa: CASSSGAPYEQYF

abundance: -
j_gene: TRBJ1-1
d_gene: -
v_gene: TRBV5-1
CDR3nt: TGCGCCAGCAGCTCAGCAGGGATGAACACTGAAGCTTTCTTT
CDR3aa: CASSSAGMNTEAFF

abundance: few
j_gene: TRBJ1-1
d_gene: TRBD1
v_gene: TRBV11-1
CDR3nt: TGTGCCAGCAGCCACAGGGGAAACACTGAAGCTTTCTTT
CDR3aa: CASSHRGNTEAFF

abundance: -
j_gene: TRBJ1-2
d_gene: TRBD1
v_gene: TRBV30
CDR3nt: TGTGCCTGGACCGGACAGGGGGGGTACACCTTC
CDR3aa: CAWTGQGGYTF

abundance: -
j_gene: TRBJ2-7
d_gene: TRBD1
v_gene: TRBV6-1
CDR3nt: TGTGCCAGCAGTGTCCGGACAGGCCTTGGGACGAACTACGAGCAGTACTTC
CDR3aa: CASSVRTGLGTNYEQYF

abundance: -
j_gene: TRBJ1-2
d_gene: TRBD1
v_gene: TRBV2
CDR3nt: TGTGCCAGCAACCTGTGGGACAGGGGAAAAGGCTACACCTTC
CDR3aa: CASNLWDRGKGYTF

abundance: -
j_gene: TRBJ1-4
d_gene: -
v_gene: TRBV25-1
CDR3nt: TGTGCCAGCAGTGAACGGGCCTCAGATGTTGAAAAACTGTTTTTT
CDR3aa: CASSERASDVEKLFF

abundance: -
j_gene: TRBJ2-7
d_gene: TRBD1
v_gene: TRBV6-5
CDR3nt: TGTGCCAGCAGTCCGGACCCGGGACAGGGCTACGAGCAGTACTTC
CDR3aa: CASSPDPGQGYEQYF

abundance: -
j_gene: TRBJ1-2
d_gene: -
v_gene: TRBV12-5
CDR3nt: TGTGCTAGTGGTTTGGGGCTCCAGGCCAACTATGGCTACACCTTC
CDR3aa: CASGLGLQANYGYTF

abundance: -
j_gene: TRBJ2-1
d_gene: TRBD2
v_gene: TRBV4-3
CDR3nt: TGCGCCAGCAGTCAGACTCTAGCGGGAACCAATGAGCAGTTCTTC
CDR3aa: CASSQTLAGTNEQFF

abundance: -
j_gene: TRBJ1-1
d_gene: -
v_gene: TRBV9
CDR3nt: TGTGCCAGCAGCTACGACACGAACACTGAAGCTTTCTTT
CDR3aa: CASSYDTNTEAFF

abundance: -
j_gene: TRBJ1-2
d_gene: -
v_gene: TRBV10-3
CDR3nt: TGTGCCATCAGGGTAGGTGGGTCGGATGGCTACACCTTC
CDR3aa: CAIRVGGSDGYTF